The 17 T cell receptor beta chains in this list originate from one sample, sequenced in a study of blood T cells in healthy people across ages. Sample-barcoded 5' priming and a J-beta primer mix drove a second PCR of 7 to 11 cycles. TCRdb reanalysed the 5' RACE reads using MiXCR and keeps one entry per CDR3 protein. The table has about a million distinct CDR3 sequences, 40% to 60% seen once. Sequenced input: blood. Receptors originate from a man aged 25-40 years in good health.

The chain uses TRBV20-1 and TRBJ2-5; the D is unclear. V lost 2 bases and J lost 3, with 10 bases in between. Germline lookup yields CDR1 DFQATT and CDR2 SNEGSKA (reference sequence). The CDR3 covers 13 residues. CDR3 DNA: TGCAGTGCTAGAAGGCAGATCGAAGAGACCCAGTACTTC. Translation gives CSARRQIEETQYF.

The table lists this clonotype with a few counts. The chain combines TRBV4-3 with TRBJ2-3; 8 bases fit TRBD2. CDR1 is LGHNA and CDR2 is YSLEER in the germline V gene. V gave up 4 bases and J gave up 5 bases; unmatched junction bases: 8. This CDR3 has 15 amino acids. CDR3: CASSLRLAGEDTQYF. The DNA of the CDR3 is TGCGCCAGCAGCCTCCGGCTAGCGGGTGAAGATACGCAGTATTTT.

This clonotype was found once. The rearrangement links TRBV15 to TRBJ1-4; D uncertain. Trimming removed 1 base at V and 4 bases at J, with 4 bases between. The CDR3 loop spans 13 amino acids. CDR1 and CDR2 (germline): LNHNV, YYDKDF (reference sequence). CDR3 coding DNA: TGTGCCACCAGCAGAGGAGGTAATGAAAAACTGTTTTTT. Amino acids: CATSRGGNEKLFF.

This chain uses TRBV7-8 with TRBJ2-3; 9 nucleotides match TRBD1. V trimming: 5 bases; J trimming: 4 bases; junction bases outside the gene matches: 7. This CDR3 is built from 15 residues. From germline, CDR1 is SGHVS and CDR2 FQNEAQ. The CDR3 bases are TGTGCCAGCAGCGGACAGGGGTTTAGCGCAGATACGCAGTATTTT. It encodes CASSGQGFSADTQYF.

Points on this clonotype: Sequence at one end of the junction differs from germline and may be a read error. The chain has TRBV20-1 and TRBJ1-2; 7 positions match TRBD1. The CDR3 length is 12 residues. CDR1 is DFQATT, CDR2 SNEGSKA, per germline (reference sequence). The CDR3, as DNA: TGCGGTGCTGTCGGGACAGAGCCTGGCTACACCTTC. It is translated as CGAVGTEPGYTF.

For this clonotype: One end of the junction is discordant with germline, which a read error may explain. The V and J genes are TRBV7-9 and TRBJ1-4; no clear D gene. In germline, CDR1 is SEHNR, CDR2 FQNEAQ (reference sequence). The CDR3 has 15 amino acids. In DNA, the CDR3 is TGTTCCAGCAGCTTAAGGCAGCCAACTAATGAAAAACTGTTTTTT. Protein sequence: CSSSLRQPTNEKLFF. The full variable domain, rest sourced from reference TRBV7-9 and TRBJ1-4, is DTGVSQNPRHKITKRGQNVTFRCDPISEHNRLYWYRQTLGQGPEFLTYFQNEAQLEKSRLLSDRFSAERPKGSFSTLEIQRTEQGDSAMYLCSSSLRQPTNEKLFFGSGTQLSVL.

This clonotype was seen a few times. The chain is built from TRBV7-2 and TRBJ2-7, with 7 bases fitting TRBD1. The J segment lost 2 bases and the V segment lost 3 bases, leaving 10 bases of the junction unmatched. The V gene's germline CDR1 is SGHTA and CDR2 FQGNSA. There are 16 residues in the CDR3. CDR3 in amino acids: CASSFRQGLSAYEQYF. Here the CDR3 DNA reads TGTGCCAGCAGCTTCAGACAGGGCCTGTCGGCCTACGAGCAGTACTTC.

Ten or more counts support this clonotype. The chain is built from TRBV19 and TRBJ2-7, with 9 bases that match TRBD1. CDR1 and CDR2 (germline): LNHDA, SQIVND (reference sequence). The CDR3 has 14 amino acids. V shed 3 bases and J 9 bases; nucleotides not matched to a gene: 9. CDR3 sequence (DNA): TGTGCCAGTAGTATCACGGGACAGGGCGCCGCGCAGTACTTC. Residues: CASSITGQGAAQYF.

V and J are TRBV7-2 and TRBJ2-5; TRBD2 might be the D (5 bases). Trimming removed 4 bases at V and 2 bases at J, with 17 bases between. In germline, CDR1 is SGHTA, CDR2 FQGNSA. CDR3 length equals 16 residues. CDR3: CASSSAGKRVQETQYF. CDR3 in DNA: TGTGCCAGCAGCTCTGCGGGCAAGCGCGTTCAAGAGACCCAGTACTTC.

This clonotype was counted a few times. The chain joins TRBV7-3 to TRBJ2-1, with D tentatively TRBD2 (7 bases). Trimming left V 5 bases short and J 6 bases short, with 17 bases between. Germline V gene lookup returns CDR1 SGHTA and CDR2 FQGTGA. The CDR3 covers 15 residues. CDR3 residues: CASSLGGGSRNEQFF. CDR3 sequence (DNA): TGTGCCAGCAGCCTAGGGGGGGGCAGCCGCAATGAGCAGTTCTTC.

The chain employs TRBV10-3 and TRBJ2-3, with 8 bases matching TRBD1. This CDR3 has 15 residues. Germline V CDR1 and CDR2: ENHRY, SYGVKD. The ends lost 4 bases at V and 3 bases at J; junction bases unmatched: 6. The CDR3 DNA reads as TGTGCCATCAGTGGAGGGCAGGGGGCAACAGATACGCAGTATTTT. Amino acids: CAISGGQGATDTQYF.

V and J are TRBV20-1 and TRBJ1-1, with 9 bases that match TRBD1. Germline assignment: CDR1 DFQATT and CDR2 SNEGSKA (reference sequence). Losses at the gene ends were 0 bases for V and 1 base for J; bases not matched to a gene: 3. CDR3 size: 15 residues. The CDR3 DNA is TGCAGTGCTAGAGACGCGGGACAGGGGAACACTGAAGCTTTCTTT. The encoded protein is CSARDAGQGNTEAFF.

This clonotype has more than one count but fewer than ten. The chain recombines TRBV28 with TRBJ2-7, with 7 bases aligning to TRBD1. This CDR3 has 14 residues. With V trimmed by 3 bases and J by 2 bases, 4 bases remained unmatched. Germline loops: CDR1 MDHEN, CDR2 SYDVKM. The CDR3 sequence: CASSLPGTAYEQYF. CDR3 DNA: TGTGCCAGCAGTTTGCCCGGGACAGCCTACGAGCAGTACTTC.

The gene calls are TRBV20-1 and TRBJ2-6, with TRBD1 identical over 9 bases. Germline loops: CDR1 DFQATT, CDR2 SNEGSKA (reference sequence). CDR3 length: 17 residues. Losses at the gene ends were 5 bases for V and 4 bases for J; bases not matched to a gene: 12. CDR3 sequence reads: CSAEATRTGAGANVLTF. CDR3 coding DNA: TGCAGTGCTGAGGCCACTAGGACAGGGGCAGGGGCCAACGTCCTGACTTTC.

The chain recombines TRBV10-3 with TRBJ2-7; D is ambiguous. This CDR3 has 14 amino acids. V was clipped by 3 bases and J by 0 bases, with 9 bases between them. Germline V lookup: CDR1 ENHRY, CDR2 SYGVKD. The CDR3 sequence: CAISDPTYSYEQYF. The CDR3 coding sequence is TGTGCCATCAGTGACCCCACTTACTCCTACGAGCAGTACTTC.

The chain uses TRBV10-3 and TRBJ2-7, with 9 bases that match TRBD2. Trimming at V came to 6 bases and at J to 5 bases, leaving 8 bases not matched to a gene. The CDR3 length is 14 residues. Germline CDR1 and CDR2: ENHRY and SYGVKD. Written as DNA, the CDR3 is TGTGCCATCAGCCTCGAAAGCGGGGGGAACGAGCAGTACTTC. It specifies CAISLESGGNEQYF.

The table lists this clonotype with a few counts. J is TRBJ2-5 and V is TRBV30; maybe TRBD1 (6 bases). CDR1 and CDR2 (germline): GTSNPN, SVGIG (reference sequence). V lost 2 bases and J 7 bases, leaving 14 bases between the germline ends. The CDR3 is 13 residues long. The CDR3 DNA reads as TGTGCCTGGAGTATGGCAGGGGCAAGGACCCAGTACTTC. Amino acids: CAWSMAGARTQYF.